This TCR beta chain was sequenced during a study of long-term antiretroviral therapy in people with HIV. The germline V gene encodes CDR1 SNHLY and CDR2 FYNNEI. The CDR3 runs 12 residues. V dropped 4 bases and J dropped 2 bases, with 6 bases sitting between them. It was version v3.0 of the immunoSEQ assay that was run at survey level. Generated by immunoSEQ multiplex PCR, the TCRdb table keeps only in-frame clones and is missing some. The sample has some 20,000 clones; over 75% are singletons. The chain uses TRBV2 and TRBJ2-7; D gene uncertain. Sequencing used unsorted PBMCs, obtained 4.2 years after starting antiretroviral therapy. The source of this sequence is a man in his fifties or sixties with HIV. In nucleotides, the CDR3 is TGTGCCAGCAGTGCCACCCCCTACGAGCAGTACTTC. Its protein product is CASSATPYEQYF.